This T cell receptor (beta chain) was captured in a study of T cell repertoires in cytomegalovirus infection. Study-level background: Matching HLA type and CMV infection were both indicated by public TCR beta signatures.

A word on this clonotype: The antigen remains unidentified.

Study-wide results and caveats: Predominance within the ex vivo response was attributable to HLA-C-restricted CMV-specific TCR beta clonotypes. Cumulative frequency (of public TCR beta family members) identified carriers of CMV plus the relevant HLA.

TCRdb itself ran the reads through MiXCR, one entry per CDR3 protein. The sample has 250,000 to 300,000 distinct CDR3 sequences, about 26% seen once. The V gene lost 5 bases and the J gene lost 0 bases, with 10 bases spanning the gap. Germline V gene sequence: CDR1 DFQATT, CDR2 SNEGSKA (reference sequence). CDR3 length: 13 amino acids. The origin of this receptor is a human donor in good health (CMV status not recorded). Some clones in this sample may be carry-over from other donors' samples. J is TRBJ1-1 and V is TRBV20-1; D might be TRBD1 (5 bases). The sample consisted of PBMCs. The CDR3 sequence: CSAEGYLNTEAFF. CDR3 nucleotides: TGCAGTGCTGAGGGGTACCTGAACACTGAAGCTTTCTTT.